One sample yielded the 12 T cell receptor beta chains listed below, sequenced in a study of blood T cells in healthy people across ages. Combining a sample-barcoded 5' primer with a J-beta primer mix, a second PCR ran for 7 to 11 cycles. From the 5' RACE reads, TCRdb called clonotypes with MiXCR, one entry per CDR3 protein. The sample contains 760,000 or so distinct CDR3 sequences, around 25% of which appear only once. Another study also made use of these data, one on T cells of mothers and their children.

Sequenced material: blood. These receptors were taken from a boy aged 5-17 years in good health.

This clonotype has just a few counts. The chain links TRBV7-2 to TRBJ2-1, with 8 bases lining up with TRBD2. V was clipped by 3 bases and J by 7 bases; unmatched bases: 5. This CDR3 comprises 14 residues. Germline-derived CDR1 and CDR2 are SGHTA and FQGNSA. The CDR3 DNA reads TGTGCCAGCAGCTTTACGGGAGGGTCGAATGAGCAGTTCTTC. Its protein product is CASSFTGGSNEQFF.

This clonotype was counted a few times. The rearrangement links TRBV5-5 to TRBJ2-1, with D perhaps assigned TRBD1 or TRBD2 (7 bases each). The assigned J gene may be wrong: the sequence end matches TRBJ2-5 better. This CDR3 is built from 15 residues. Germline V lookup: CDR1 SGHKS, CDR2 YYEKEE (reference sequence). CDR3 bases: TGTGCCAGCAGCGCACAGGGGATGGGAGGGGAGACCCAGTACTTC. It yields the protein CASSAQGMGGETQYF.

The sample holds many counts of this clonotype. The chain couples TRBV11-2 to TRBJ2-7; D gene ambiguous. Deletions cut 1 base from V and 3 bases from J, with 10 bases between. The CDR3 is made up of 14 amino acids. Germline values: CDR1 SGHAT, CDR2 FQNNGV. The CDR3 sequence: CASSLAGSVYEQYF. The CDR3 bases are TGTGCCAGCAGCTTAGCCGGCTCCGTCTACGAGCAGTACTTC.

The CDR3 protein is CASSHGAGSLNTEAFF. DNA of the CDR3: TGCGCCAGCAGCCACGGGGCAGGGTCTTTGAACACTGAAGCTTTCTTT. The V call is TRBV4-3, the J call TRBJ1-1; D might be TRBD1 (5 bases). V lost 3 bases and J 0 bases, leaving 14 bases between the germline ends. Germline V gives CDR1 LGHNA, CDR2 YSLEER. This CDR3 is 16 amino acids long.

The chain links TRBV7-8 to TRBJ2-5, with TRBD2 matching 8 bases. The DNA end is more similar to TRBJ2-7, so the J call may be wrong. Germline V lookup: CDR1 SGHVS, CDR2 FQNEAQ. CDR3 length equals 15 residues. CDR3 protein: CASTFTSGPSYEQYF. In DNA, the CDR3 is TGTGCCAGCACCTTTACTAGCGGACCTTCCTACGAGCAGTACTTC.

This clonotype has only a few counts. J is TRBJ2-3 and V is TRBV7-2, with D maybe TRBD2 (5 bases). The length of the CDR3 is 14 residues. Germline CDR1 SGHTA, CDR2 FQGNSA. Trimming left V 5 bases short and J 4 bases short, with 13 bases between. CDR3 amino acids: CASSTLEAPDTQYF. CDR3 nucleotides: TGTGCCAGCAGCACTCTGGAGGCCCCAGATACGCAGTATTTT.

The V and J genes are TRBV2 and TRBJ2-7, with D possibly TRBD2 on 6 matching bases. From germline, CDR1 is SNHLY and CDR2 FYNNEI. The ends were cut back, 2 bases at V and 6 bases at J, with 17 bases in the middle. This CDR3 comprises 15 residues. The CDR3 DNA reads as TGTGCCAGCAGTGAATACAGCGGGTCAAGAGGCGAGCAGTACTTC. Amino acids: CASSEYSGSRGEQYF.

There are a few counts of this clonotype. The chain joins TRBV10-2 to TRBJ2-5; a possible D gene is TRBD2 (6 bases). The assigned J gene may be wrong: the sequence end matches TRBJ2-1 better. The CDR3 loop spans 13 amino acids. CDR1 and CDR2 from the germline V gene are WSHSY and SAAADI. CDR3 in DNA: TGCGCCAGCAGTGACCTAGCGCATGATGAGCAGTTCTTC. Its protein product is CASSDLAHDEQFF.

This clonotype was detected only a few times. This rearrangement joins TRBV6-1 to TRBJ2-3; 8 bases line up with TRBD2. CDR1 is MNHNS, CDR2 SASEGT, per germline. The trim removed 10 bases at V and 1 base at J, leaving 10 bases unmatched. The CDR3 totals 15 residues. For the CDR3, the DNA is TGTGCCATCGACTCGGTAGCGGGGCGCACAGATACGCAGTATTTT. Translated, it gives CAIDSVAGRTDTQYF.

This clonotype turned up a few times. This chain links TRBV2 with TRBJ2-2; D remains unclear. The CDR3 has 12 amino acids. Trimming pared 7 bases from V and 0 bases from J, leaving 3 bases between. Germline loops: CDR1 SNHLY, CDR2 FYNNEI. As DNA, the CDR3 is TGTGCCAGCAAATCGAACACCGGGGAGCTGTTTTTT. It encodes CASKSNTGELFF.

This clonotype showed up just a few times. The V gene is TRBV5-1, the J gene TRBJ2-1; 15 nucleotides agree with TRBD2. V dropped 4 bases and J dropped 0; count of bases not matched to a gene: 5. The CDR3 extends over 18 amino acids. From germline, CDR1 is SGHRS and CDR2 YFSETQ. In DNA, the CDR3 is TGCGCCAGCAGCCCGGGACTAGCGGGGGGTCGCTCCTACAATGAGCAGTTCTTC. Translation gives CASSPGLAGGRSYNEQFF.

The CDR3 reads CASRITGGNIQYF. In DNA form, the CDR3 reads TGTGCCAGCAGAATTACAGGGGGAAACATTCAGTACTTC. The V call is TRBV6-2 or TRBV6-3, the J call TRBJ2-4; TRBD1 aligns across 8 bases. CDR1 is MNHEY and CDR2 is SVGEGT in the germline V gene. The CDR3 extends over 13 amino acids. Losses at the gene ends were 6 bases for V and 6 bases for J; bases not matched to a gene: 4.